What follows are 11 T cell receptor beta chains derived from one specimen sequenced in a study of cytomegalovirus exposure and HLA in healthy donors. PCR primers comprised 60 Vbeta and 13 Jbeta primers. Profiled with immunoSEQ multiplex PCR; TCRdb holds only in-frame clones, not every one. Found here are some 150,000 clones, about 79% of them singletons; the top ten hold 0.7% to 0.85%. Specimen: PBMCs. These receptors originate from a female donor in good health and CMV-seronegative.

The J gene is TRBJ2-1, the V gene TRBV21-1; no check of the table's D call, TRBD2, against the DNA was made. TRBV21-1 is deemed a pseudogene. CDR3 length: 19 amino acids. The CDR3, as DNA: TGTGCCAGCAGCAAAGCGGGGTACAGAGCGGGGGGGAGGTACAATGAGCAGTTCTTC. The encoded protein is CASSKAGYRAGGRYNEQFF.

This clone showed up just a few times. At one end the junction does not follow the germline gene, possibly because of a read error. The chain's CDR3 is CASSLRQAGANGLTF. The DNA for the CDR3 is TGTGCCAGCAGCTTAAGGCAGGCTGGGGCCAACGGCCTGACTTTC. The chain is built from TRBV7-9 and TRBJ2-6; D might be TRBD1 (5 bases). This CDR3 contains 15 residues. Per germline, CDR1 SEHNR and CDR2 FQNEAQ (reference sequence).

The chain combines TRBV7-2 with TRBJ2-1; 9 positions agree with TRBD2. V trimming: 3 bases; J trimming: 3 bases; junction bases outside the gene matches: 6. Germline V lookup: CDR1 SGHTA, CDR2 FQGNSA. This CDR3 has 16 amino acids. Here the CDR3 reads CASSLRGGLDYNEQFF. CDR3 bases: TGTGCCAGCAGCTTGCGGGGGGGCCTTGACTACAATGAGCAGTTCTTC.

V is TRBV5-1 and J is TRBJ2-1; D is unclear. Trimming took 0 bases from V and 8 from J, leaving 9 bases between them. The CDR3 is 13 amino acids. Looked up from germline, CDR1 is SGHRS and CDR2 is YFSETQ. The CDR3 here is CASSLEFVDEQFF. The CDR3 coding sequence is TGCGCCAGCAGCTTGGAGTTTGTAGATGAGCAGTTCTTC.

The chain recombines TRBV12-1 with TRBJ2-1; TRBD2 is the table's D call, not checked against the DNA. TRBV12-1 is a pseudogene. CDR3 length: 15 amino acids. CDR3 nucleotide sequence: TGTGCCAGCAGCAAAACTAGCGGGGGGGCGAGTGAGCAGTTCTTC. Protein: CASSKTSGGASEQFF.

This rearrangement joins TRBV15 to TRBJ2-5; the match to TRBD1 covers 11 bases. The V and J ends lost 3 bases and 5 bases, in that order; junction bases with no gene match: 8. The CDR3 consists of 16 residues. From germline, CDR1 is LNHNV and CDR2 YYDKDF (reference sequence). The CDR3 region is CATSRDGQGARETQYF. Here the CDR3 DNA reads TGTGCCACCAGCAGGGACGGACAGGGGGCGCGGGAGACCCAGTACTTC. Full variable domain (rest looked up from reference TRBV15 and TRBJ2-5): DAMVIQNPRYQVTQFGKPVTLSCSQTLNHNVMYWYQQKSSQAPKLLFHYYDKDFNNEADTPDNFQSRRPNTSFCFLDIRSPGLGDTAMYLCATSRDGQGARETQYFGPGTRLLVL.

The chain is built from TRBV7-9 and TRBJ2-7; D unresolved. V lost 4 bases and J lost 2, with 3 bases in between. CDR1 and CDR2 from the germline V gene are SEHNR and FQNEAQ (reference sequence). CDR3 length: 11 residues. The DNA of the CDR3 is TGTGCCAGCAGCTATACCTACGAGCAGTACTTC. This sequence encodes CASSYTYEQYF. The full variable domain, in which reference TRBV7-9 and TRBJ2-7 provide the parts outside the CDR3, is DTGVSQNPRHKITKRGQNVTFRCDPISEHNRLYWYRQTLGQGPEFLTYFQNEAQLEKSRLLSDRFSAERPKGSFSTLEIQRTEQGDSAMYLCASSYTYEQYFGPGTRLTVT.

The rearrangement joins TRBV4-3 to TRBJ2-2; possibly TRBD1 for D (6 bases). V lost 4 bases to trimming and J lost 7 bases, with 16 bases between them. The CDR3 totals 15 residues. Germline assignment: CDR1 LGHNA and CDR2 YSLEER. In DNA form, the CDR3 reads TGCGCCAGCAGCCCCGCAGGGGTTCGTGACGGGGAGCTGTTTTTT. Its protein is CASSPAGVRDGELFF.

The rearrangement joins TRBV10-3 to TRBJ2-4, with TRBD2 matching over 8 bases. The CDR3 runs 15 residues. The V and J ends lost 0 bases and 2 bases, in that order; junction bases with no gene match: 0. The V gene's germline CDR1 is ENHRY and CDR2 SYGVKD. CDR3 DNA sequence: TGTGCCATCAGTGAGTCTAGCGGGACCAAAAACATTCAGTACTTC. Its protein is CAISESSGTKNIQYF.

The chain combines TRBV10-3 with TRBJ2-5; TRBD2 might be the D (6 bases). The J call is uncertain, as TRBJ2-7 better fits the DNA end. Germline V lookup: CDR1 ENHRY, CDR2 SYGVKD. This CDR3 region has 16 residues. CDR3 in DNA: TGTGCCATCAGTGACCCTGGCGGGATACCGACCTACGAGCAGTACTTC. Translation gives CAISDPGGIPTYEQYF.

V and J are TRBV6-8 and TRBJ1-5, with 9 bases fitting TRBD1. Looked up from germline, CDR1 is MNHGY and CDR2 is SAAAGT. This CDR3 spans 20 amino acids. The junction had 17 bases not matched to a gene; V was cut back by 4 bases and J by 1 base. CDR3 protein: CASSWRTGGKSRRSNQPQHF. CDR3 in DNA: TGTGCCAGCAGTTGGCGTACAGGGGGCAAGTCCCGGCGAAGCAATCAGCCCCAGCATTTT.